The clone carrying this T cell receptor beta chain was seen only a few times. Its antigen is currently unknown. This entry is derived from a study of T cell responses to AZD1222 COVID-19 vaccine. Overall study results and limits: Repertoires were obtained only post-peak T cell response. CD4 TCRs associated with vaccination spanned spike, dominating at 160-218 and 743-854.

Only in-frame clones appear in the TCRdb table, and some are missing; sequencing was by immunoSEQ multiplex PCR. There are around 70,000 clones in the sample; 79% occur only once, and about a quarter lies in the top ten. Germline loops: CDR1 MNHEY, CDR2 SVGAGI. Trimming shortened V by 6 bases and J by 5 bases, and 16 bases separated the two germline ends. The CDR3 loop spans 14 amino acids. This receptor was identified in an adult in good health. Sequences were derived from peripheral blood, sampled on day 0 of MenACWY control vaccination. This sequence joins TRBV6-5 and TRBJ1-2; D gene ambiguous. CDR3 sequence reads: CASSPRTAVYGYTF. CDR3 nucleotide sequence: TGTGCCAGCAGCCCCCGGACTGCAGTATATGGCTACACCTTC.